This is a list of T cell receptor beta chains from one sample in a study of cytomegalovirus exposure and HLA in healthy donors. Measured with immunoSEQ multiplex PCR; TCRdb has only the in-frame clones, and not every one. Here the sample spans around 130,000 clones, roughly 86% being singletons. The sample taken for sequencing was PBMCs. The receptor set was obtained from a man aged 30-40 years in good health and CMV-seronegative. Both conserved end residues are part of each CDR3. Each record gives: clone size, V gene, J gene, D gene, CDR3 DNA, CDR3 protein. D genes are given only for firm matches. Where a row states a size, it is once, few, many or the class of an expanded clone; other rows omit it.

-	TRBV4-2	TRBJ1-4	TRBD1	TGTGCCAGCAGCCAAGGGGGGCGGGGACAGGGAGCTGAAAAACTGTTTTTT	CASSQGGRGQGAEKLFF
-	TRBV14	TRBJ2-5	-	TGTGCCAGCAGCCCCCGCAGTTTCACCATTCAAGAGACCCAGTACTTC	CASSPRSFTIQETQYF
-	TRBV4-2	TRBJ2-5	-	TGTGCCAGCAGCCAAGAGGAGACAGGTTTTGGGGAGACCCAGTACTTC	CASSQEETGFGETQYF
-	TRBV5-1	TRBJ2-3	TRBD2	TGCGCCAGCAGCTTCGCAGCGGGGGGGCTTTCAGATACGCAGTATTTT	CASSFAAGGLSDTQYF
-	TRBV9	TRBJ1-4	-	TGTGCCAGCAGCGTAGACCCCCAGGCAAATAATGAAAAACTGTTTTTT	CASSVDPQANNEKLFF
-	TRBV2	TRBJ1-5	-	TGTGCCAGCAGTGAAGATTTACCTGGGGGGCAGCCCCAGCATTTT	CASSEDLPGGQPQHF
-	TRBV7-9	TRBJ1-2	-	TGTGCCAGCAGCTCCTCGGACACGAGCTATGGCTACACCTTC	CASSSSDTSYGYTF
once	TRBV6-1	TRBJ2-5	TRBD1	TGTGCCAGCAGTGGGTACAGGGGGCTCGGGGAGACCCAGTACTTC	CASSGYRGLGETQYF
-	TRBV7-6	TRBJ2-2	-	TGTGCCAGCAGCTACACCCCCAGGGGCTCGAGCACCGGGGAGCTGTTTTTT	CASSYTPRGSSTGELFF
-	TRBV28	TRBJ2-7	TRBD1	TGTGCCAGCACCCCCAGACAGGGTAAGGGGTCTTACGAGCAGTACTTC	CASTPRQGKGSYEQYF
-	TRBV6-5	TRBJ2-5	TRBD2	TGTGCCAGCAGTCACCGTCCGGGCGGGGGAGAGACCCAGTACTTC	CASSHRPGGGETQYF
-	TRBV7-9	TRBJ2-7	-	TGTGCCAGCAGCTTAGCAGGTCGGGCCTACGAGCAGTACTTC	CASSLAGRAYEQYF
-	TRBV2	TRBJ2-3	TRBD1	TGTGCCAGCAGTGAAGCGGGTGTTGGGGACAGGCTAGATACGCAGTATTTT	CASSEAGVGDRLDTQYF